The rows below give T cell receptor beta chains drawn from one sample of a study of T cell responses to AZD1222 COVID-19 vaccine. Sequencing was performed with immunoSEQ multiplex PCR; in TCRdb, only in-frame clones are kept and a portion is missing. The sample holds 95,000 to 110,000 clones, around 90% seen once. The source material was peripheral blood, sampled on day 0 of AZD1222 vaccination. The receptors come from an adult in good health. Both conserved end residues are part of each CDR3. D genes are given only for firm matches. Expanded clones get a size class; other rows say once, few or many, or leave the size out.

>-|TRBV3-1/TRBV3-2|TRBD1|TRBJ1-3
TGTGCCAGCAGCCGCGGACAGGGAAGTTCTGGAAACACCATATATTTT
CASSRGQGSSGNTIYF
>-|TRBV7-6|-|TRBJ2-1
TGTGCCAGCAGCTTAGTTCCAGGGGCGGCCGAGCAGTTCTTC
CASSLVPGAAEQFF
>once|TRBV28|-|TRBJ1-2
TGTGCCAGCAGTTTATATGGGTCTGTGTTTGACTATGGCTACACCTTC
CASSLYGSVFDYGYTF
>-|TRBV4-3|-|TRBJ2-1
TGCGCCAGCAGCCAAGATAGAGGAATCAATGAGCAGTTCTTC
CASSQDRGINEQFF
>few|TRBV6-5|TRBD1|TRBJ1-1
TGTGCCAGCAGTCCACAGGGGCAGAACACTGAAGCTTTCTTT
CASSPQGQNTEAFF
>-|TRBV25-1|-|TRBJ1-6
TGTGCCAGTTGCCTGAATACTAATTCACCCCTCCACTTT
CASCLNTNSPLHF
>-|TRBV27|TRBD2|TRBJ2-2
TGTGCCAGCAGTTTCGGACTAGCGGGCACCGGGGAGCTGTTTTTT
CASSFGLAGTGELFF
>-|TRBV11-2|TRBD1|TRBJ1-2
TGTGCCAGCAGCTCGAGCAGGGGGAAGCCACGGGATAATGGCTACACCTTC
CASSSSRGKPRDNGYTF
>-|TRBV4-2|-|TRBJ1-1
TGTGCCAGCAGCCAAGATACGGAGACCCGATTAAGAGCTTTCTTT
CASSQDTETRLRAFF
>-|TRBV27|-|TRBJ2-3
TGTGCCAGCAGTTTCTGGAGGGCCGGGGGCACAGATACGCAGTATTTT
CASSFWRAGGTDTQYF
>-|TRBV12-2|-|TRBJ2-3
TGTGCAAGTCGCTTAAAAGACTCGTGTGGGAGTGCAGATACGCAGTATTTT
CASRLKDSCGSADTQYF
>once|TRBV7-2|-|TRBJ2-5
TGTGCCAGCAGCTTCAACGGCCCCAAAGAGACCCAGTACTTC
CASSFNGPKETQYF
>few|TRBV28|-|TRBJ1-2
TGTGCCAGCAGTTTGTCGGAGGGGGGGGGAAGCTATGGCTACACCTTC
CASSLSEGGGSYGYTF
>-|TRBV11-2|-|TRBJ1-1
TGTGCCAGCAGCCGAAAGTCCAAAGTAGGGACTGAAGCTTTCTTT
CASSRKSKVGTEAFF
>-|TRBV6-6|-|TRBJ1-3
TGTGCCAGCAGGAGGCCTGGAAACACCATATATTTT
CASRRPGNTIYF
>-|TRBV27|-|TRBJ2-3
TGTGCCAGCAGTCCCCGGGCCCAGCCCCATACGCAGTATTTT
CASSPRAQPHTQYF
>-|TRBV29-1|-|TRBJ2-2
TGCAGCGCCCACCGAGGTGTAGGGGGGGCCACCGGGGAGCTGTTTTTT
CSAHRGVGGATGELFF
>-|TRBV4-1|-|TRBJ1-1
TGCGCCAGCAGCCCGCTAAAAGGGAAGAACACTGAAGCTTTCTTT
CASSPLKGKNTEAFF
>-|TRBV7-9|TRBD2|TRBJ2-1
TGTGCCAGCAGCTTAGAAGGTAGCGGGAATGAGCAGTTCTTC
CASSLEGSGNEQFF
>-|TRBV12-3/TRBV12-4|-|TRBJ2-7
TGTGCCAGCAGCAAACAGAGCTACGAGCAGTACTTC
CASSKQSYEQYF
>-|TRBV20-1|-|TRBJ1-5
TGCAGTGCTAGCTCCGCAGGGCCCCAGCATTTT
CSASSAGPQHF
>-|TRBV3-1/TRBV3-2|TRBD2|TRBJ2-3
TGTGCCAGCAGCCGAGCGGGGGGGGGCACAGATACGCAGTATTTT
CASSRAGGGTDTQYF
>few|TRBV4-1|-|TRBJ2-1
TGCGCCAGCAGCCAAGATCGGCGGAAGAGCTCCTACAATGAGCAGTTCTTC
CASSQDRRKSSYNEQFF
>-|TRBV5-1|TRBD1|TRBJ2-3
TGCGCCAGCAGCTTCGACAGGGGTGGCACAGATACGCAGTATTTT
CASSFDRGGTDTQYF
>-|TRBV27|-|TRBJ1-3
TGTGCCAGCAGTTCCGGATCGTTGCTTGGAAACACCATATATTTT
CASSSGSLLGNTIYF
>-|TRBV2|-|TRBJ1-2
TGTGCCAGCAGTTCGCAGGGGCTAGCTAACTATGGCTACACCTTC
CASSSQGLANYGYTF
>-|TRBV6-2/TRBV6-3|-|TRBJ2-1
TGTGCCAGCAGTACCCCTTACTATGTACCCTACAATGAGCAGTTCTTC
CASSTPYYVPYNEQFF
>few|TRBV5-1|TRBD1|TRBJ2-7
TGCGCCAGCAGCTTCGGGACAGGAAACCCCTACGAGCAGTACTTC
CASSFGTGNPYEQYF
>-|TRBV7-2|TRBD1|TRBJ1-2
TGTGCCAGCAGCCTCCGGACAGGGGGCGGTGCGGGCTATGGCTACACCTTC
CASSLRTGGGAGYGYTF
>-|TRBV9|-|TRBJ2-3
TGTGCCAGCAGCGTAGGAGAAGTATATCGCACAGATACGCAGTATTTT
CASSVGEVYRTDTQYF
>-|TRBV6-1|-|TRBJ1-2
TGTGCCAGCAGTGAAAACCACGGGACGGTTTATGGCTACACCTTC
CASSENHGTVYGYTF
>-|TRBV28|-|TRBJ1-5
TGTGCCAGCAGTTTAGGGGGGGGCACCAATCAGCCCCAGCATTTT
CASSLGGGTNQPQHF